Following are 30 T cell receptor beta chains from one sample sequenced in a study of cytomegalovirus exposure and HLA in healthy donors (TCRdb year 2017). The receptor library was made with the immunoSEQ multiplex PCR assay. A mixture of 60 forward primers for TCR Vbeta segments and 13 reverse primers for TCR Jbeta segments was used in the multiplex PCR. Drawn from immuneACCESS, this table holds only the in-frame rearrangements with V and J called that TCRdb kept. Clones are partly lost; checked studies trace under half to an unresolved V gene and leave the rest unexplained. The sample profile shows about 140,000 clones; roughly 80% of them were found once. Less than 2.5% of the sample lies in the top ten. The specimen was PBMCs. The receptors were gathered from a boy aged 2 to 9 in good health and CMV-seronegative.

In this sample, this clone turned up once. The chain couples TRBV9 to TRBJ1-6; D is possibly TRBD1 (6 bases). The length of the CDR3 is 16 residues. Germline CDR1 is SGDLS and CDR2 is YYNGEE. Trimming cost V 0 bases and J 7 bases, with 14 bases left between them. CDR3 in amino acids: CASSVEKDRRNSPLHF. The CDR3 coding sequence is TGTGCCAGCAGCGTAGAGAAGGACAGACGGAATTCACCCCTCCACTTT.

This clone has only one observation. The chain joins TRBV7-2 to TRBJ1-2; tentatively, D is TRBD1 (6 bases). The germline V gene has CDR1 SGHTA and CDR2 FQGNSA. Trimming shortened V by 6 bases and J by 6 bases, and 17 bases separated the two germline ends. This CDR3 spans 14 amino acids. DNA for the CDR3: TGTGCCAGCAGAATTGTAGTAGGGGGGGATGGCTACACCTTC. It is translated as CASRIVVGGDGYTF. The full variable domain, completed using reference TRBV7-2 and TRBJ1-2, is GAGVSQSPSNKVTEKGKDVELRCDPISGHTALYWYRQSLGQGLEFLIYFQGNSAPDKSGLPSDRFSAERTGGSVSTLTIQRTQQEDSAVYLCASRIVVGGDGYTFGSGTRLTVV.

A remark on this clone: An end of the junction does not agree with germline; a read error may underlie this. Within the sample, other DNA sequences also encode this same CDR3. The CDR3 is CSSSPSSYEQYF. The CDR3 DNA follows: TGTTCCAGCAGCCCGAGCTCCTACGAGCAGTACTTC. The chain employs TRBV7-9 and TRBJ2-7; no reliable D call. The germline gives CDR1 SEHNR, CDR2 FQNEAQ (reference sequence). CDR3 length: 12 residues.

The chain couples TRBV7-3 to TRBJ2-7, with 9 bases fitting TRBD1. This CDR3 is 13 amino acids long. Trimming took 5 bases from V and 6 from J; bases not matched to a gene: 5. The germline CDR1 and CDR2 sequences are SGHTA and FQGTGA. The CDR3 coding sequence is TGTGCCAGCAGCCGGGACAGGGTCTCCGAGCAGTACTTC. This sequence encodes CASSRDRVSEQYF.

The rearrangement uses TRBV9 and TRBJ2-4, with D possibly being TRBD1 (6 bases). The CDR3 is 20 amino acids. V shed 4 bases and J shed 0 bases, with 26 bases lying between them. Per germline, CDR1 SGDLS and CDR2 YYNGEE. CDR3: CASSPPVRGLLRLAKNIQYF. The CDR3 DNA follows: TGTGCCAGCAGCCCGCCCGTCAGGGGCCTCCTACGTCTAGCCAAAAACATTCAGTACTTC.

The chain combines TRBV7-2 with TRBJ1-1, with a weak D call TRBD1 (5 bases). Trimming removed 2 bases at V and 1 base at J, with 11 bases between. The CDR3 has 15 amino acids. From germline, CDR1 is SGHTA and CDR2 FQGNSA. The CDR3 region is CASSLNAGENTEAFF. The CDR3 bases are TGTGCCAGCAGCTTAAACGCGGGGGAGAACACTGAAGCTTTCTTT. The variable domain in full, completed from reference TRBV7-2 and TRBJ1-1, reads GAGVSQSPSNKVTEKGKDVELRCDPISGHTALYWYRQSLGQGLEFLIYFQGNSAPDKSGLPSDRFSAERTGGSVSTLTIQRTQQEDSAVYLCASSLNAGENTEAFFGQGTRLTVV.

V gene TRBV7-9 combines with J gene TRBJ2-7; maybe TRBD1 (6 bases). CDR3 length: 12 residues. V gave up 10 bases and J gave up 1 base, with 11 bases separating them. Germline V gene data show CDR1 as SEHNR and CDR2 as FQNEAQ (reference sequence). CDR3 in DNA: TGTGCCACCACAGGGTATTCCTACGAGCAGTACTTC. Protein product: CATTGYSYEQYF.

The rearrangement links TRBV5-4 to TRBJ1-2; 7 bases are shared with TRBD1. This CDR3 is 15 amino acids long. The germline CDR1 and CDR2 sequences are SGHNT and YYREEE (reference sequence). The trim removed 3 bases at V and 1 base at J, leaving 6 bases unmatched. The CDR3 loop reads CASSWGQNLNYGYTF. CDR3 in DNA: TGTGCCAGCAGCTGGGGACAGAACCTTAACTATGGCTACACCTTC.

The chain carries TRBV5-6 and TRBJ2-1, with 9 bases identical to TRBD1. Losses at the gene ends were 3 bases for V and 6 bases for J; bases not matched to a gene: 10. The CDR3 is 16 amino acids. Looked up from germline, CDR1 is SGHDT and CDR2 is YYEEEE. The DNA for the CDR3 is TGTGCCAGCAGCTGGACCGGGACAGGGATTGTCAATGAGCAGTTCTTC. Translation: CASSWTGTGIVNEQFF.

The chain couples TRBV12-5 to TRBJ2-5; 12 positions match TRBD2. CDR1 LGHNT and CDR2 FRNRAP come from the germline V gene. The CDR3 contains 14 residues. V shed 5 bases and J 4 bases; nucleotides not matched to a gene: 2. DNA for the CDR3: TGTGCTAGTGGTATACTAGCGGGAGGAGAGACCCAGTACTTC. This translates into CASGILAGGETQYF.

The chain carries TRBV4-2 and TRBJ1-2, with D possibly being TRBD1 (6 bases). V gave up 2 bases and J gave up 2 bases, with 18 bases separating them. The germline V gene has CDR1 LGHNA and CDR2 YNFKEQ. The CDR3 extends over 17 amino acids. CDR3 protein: CASSQPGHQLPNYGYTF. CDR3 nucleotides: TGTGCCAGCAGCCAACCGGGACACCAACTACCAAACTATGGCTACACCTTC.

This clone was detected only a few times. The CDR3 loop is CASSSPGNTQYF. DNA for the CDR3: TGTGCCAGCAGTTCCCCCGGGAATACGCAGTATTTT. The V call is TRBV27, the J call TRBJ2-3; D perhaps matches TRBD2 (5 bases). Germline CDR1 MNHEY, CDR2 SMNVEV (reference sequence). Trimming took 4 bases from V and 7 from J, leaving 9 bases between them. The CDR3 is 12 amino acids.

The CDR3 is CASSPGTANTGELFF. CDR3 DNA: TGTGCCAGCAGCCCCGGGACAGCCAACACCGGGGAGCTGTTTTTT. V and J are TRBV2 and TRBJ2-2, with 7 bases fitting TRBD1. The germline V gene has CDR1 SNHLY and CDR2 FYNNEI. This CDR3 is built from 15 residues. The junction had 6 bases not matched to a gene; V was cut back by 6 bases and J by 2 bases. The full variable domain, its missing parts supplied by reference TRBV2 and TRBJ2-2, is EPEVTQTPSHQVTQMGQEVILRCVPISNHLYFYWYRQILGQKVEFLVSFYNNEISEKSEIFDDQFSVERPDGSNFTLKIRSTKLEDSAMYFCASSPGTANTGELFFGEGSRLTVL.

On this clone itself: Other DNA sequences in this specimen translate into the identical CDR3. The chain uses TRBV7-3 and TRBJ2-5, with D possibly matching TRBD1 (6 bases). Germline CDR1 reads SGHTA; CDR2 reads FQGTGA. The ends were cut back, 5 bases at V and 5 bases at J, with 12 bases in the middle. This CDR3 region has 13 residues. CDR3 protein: CASSLGALETQYF. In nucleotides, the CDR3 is TGTGCCAGCAGCCTGGGGGCGCTCGAGACCCAGTACTTC.

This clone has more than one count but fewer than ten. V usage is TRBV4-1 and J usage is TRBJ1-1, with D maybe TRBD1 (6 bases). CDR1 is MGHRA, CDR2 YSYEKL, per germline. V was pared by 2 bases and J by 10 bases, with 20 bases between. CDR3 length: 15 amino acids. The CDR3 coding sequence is TGCGCCAGCAGCCAAAACCCCCAGGACAGTCTTTCAGCTTTCTTT. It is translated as CASSQNPQDSLSAFF.

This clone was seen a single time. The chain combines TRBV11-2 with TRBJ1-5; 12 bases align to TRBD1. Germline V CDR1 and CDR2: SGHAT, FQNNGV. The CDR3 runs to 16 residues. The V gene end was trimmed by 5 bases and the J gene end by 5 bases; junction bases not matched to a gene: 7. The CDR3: CASSPGDRGQDQPQHF. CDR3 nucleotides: TGTGCCAGCAGCCCCGGGGACAGGGGGCAGGATCAGCCCCAGCATTTT.

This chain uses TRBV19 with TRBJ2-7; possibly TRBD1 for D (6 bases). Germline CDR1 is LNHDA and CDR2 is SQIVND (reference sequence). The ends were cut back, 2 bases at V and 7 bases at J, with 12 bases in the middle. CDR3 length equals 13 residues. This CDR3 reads CASSITYRVEQYF. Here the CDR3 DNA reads TGTGCCAGTAGTATAACCTACAGGGTTGAGCAGTACTTC. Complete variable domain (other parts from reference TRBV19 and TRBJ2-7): DGGITQSPKYLFRKEGQNVTLSCEQNLNHDAMYWYRQDPGQGLRLIYYSQIVNDFQKGDIAEGYSVSREKKESFPLTVTSAQKNPTAFYLCASSITYRVEQYFGPGTRLTVT.

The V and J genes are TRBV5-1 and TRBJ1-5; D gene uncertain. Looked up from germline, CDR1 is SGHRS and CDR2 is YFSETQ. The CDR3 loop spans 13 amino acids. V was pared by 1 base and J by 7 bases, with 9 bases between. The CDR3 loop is CASSLSAEQPQHF. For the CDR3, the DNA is TGCGCCAGCAGCTTGTCTGCGGAACAGCCCCAGCATTTT.

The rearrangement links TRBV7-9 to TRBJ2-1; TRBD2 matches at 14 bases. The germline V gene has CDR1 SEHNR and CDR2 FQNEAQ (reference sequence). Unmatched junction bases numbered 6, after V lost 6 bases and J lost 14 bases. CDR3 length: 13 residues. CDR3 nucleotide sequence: TGTGCCAGCAGTCGTGGGACTAGCGGGAGTGAGTTCTTC. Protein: CASSRGTSGSEFF.

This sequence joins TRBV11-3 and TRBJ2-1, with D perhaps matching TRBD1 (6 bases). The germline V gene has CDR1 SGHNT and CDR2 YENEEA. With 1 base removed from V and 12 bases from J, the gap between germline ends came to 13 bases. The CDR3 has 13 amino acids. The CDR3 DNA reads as TGTGCCAGCAGCTTAGGAGTAACAGGGACGCAGTTCTTC. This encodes CASSLGVTGTQFF.

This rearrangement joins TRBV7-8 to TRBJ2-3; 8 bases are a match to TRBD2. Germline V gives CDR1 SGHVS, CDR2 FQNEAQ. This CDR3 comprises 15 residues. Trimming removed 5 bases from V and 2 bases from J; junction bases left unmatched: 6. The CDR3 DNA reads TGTGCCAGCAGCCGGAGCGGGAGACTCACAGATACGCAGTATTTT. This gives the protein CASSRSGRLTDTQYF. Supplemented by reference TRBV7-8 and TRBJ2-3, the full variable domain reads GAGVSQSPRYKVAKRGQDVALRCDPISGHVSLFWYQQALGQGPEFLTYFQNEAQLDKSGLPSDRFFAERPEGSVSTLKIQRTQQEDSAVYLCASSRSGRLTDTQYFGPGTRLTVL.

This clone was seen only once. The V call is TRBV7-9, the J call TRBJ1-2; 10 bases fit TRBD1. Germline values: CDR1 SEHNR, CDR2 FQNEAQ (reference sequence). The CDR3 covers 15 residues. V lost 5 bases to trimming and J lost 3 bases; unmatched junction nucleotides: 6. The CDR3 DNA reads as TGTGCCAGCAGCCCATTAGGACAGGGGGACTATGGCTACACCTTC. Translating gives CASSPLGQGDYGYTF.

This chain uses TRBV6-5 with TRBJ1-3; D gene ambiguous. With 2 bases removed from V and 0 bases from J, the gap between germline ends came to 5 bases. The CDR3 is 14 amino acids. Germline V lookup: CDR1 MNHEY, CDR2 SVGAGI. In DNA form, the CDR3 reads TGTGCCAGCAGTTACACAGCCTCTGGAAACACCATATATTTT. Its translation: CASSYTASGNTIYF.

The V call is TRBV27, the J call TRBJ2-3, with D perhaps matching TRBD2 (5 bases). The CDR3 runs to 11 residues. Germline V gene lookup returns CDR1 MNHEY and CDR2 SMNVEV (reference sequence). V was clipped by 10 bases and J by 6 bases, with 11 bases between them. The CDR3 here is CATRGGDTQYF. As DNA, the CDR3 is TGTGCCACCCGTGGCGGGGATACGCAGTATTTT.

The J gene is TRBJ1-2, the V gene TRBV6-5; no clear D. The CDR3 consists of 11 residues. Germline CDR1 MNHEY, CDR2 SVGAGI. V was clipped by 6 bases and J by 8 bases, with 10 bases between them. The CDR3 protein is CASSLGSGYTF. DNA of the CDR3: TGTGCCAGCAGCCTAGGGAGCGGCTACACCTTC.

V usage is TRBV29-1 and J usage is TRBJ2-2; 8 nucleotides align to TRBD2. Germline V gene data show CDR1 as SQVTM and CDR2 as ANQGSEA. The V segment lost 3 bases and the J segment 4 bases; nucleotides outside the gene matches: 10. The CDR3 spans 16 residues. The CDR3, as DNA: TGCAGCGTTGACTGCGGCTACCGGGGGGGCACCGGGGAGCTGTTTTTT. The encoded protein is CSVDCGYRGGTGELFF.

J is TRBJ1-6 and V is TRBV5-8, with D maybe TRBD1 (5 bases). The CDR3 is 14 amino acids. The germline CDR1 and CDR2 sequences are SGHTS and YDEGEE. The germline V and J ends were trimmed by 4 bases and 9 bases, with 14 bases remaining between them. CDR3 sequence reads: CASSVTVLSSPLHF. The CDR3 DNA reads TGTGCCAGCAGCGTGACAGTCCTGAGTTCACCCCTCCACTTT. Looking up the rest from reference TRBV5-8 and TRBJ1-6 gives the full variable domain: EAGVTQSPTHLIKTRGQQATLRCSPISGHTSVYWYQQALGLGLQFLLWYDEGEERNRGNFPPRFSGRQFPNYSSELNVNALELEDSALYLCASSVTVLSSPLHFGNGTRLTVT.

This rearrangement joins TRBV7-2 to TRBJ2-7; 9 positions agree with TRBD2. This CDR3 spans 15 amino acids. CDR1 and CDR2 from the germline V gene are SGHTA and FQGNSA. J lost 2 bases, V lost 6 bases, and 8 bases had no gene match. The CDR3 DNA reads TGTGCCAGCAGACGCGCGACTAGCGGCCCCTACGAGCAGTACTTC. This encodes CASRRATSGPYEQYF.

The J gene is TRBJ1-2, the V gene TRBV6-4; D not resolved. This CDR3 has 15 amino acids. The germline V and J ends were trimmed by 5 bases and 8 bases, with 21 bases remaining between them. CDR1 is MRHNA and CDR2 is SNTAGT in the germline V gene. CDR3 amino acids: CASSQRRELSGGYTF. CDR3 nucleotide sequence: TGTGCCAGCAGTCAACGGAGAGAATTGTCGGGAGGCTACACCTTC.

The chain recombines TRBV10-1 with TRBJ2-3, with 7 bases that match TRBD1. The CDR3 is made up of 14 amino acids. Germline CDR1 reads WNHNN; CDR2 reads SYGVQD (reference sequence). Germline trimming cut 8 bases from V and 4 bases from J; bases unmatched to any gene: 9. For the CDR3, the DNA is TGCGCCAGCGTGAAGGACAGGACGGCAGATACGCAGTATTTT. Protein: CASVKDRTADTQYF.